The present TCR beta chain was sequenced within a study of blood T cell repertoires in COVID-19. This CDR3 spans 13 amino acids. Germline CDR1 LGHNT, CDR2 FRNRAP. Deletions cut 9 bases from V and 2 bases from J, with 8 bases between. The repertoire was sequenced with immunoSEQ multiplex PCR; TCRdb's copy has only in-frame clones and lacks some. The profile shows about half a million clones, roughly nine tenths of them singletons. This clonotype originated in a man between 18 and 29 years old with COVID-19, enrolled during active disease. This chain links TRBV12-5 with TRBJ2-6, with D unresolved. The material sequenced was peripheral blood. In DNA form, the CDR3 reads TGTGCTAGCCGGCTAGCTGGGGCCAACGTCCTGACTTTC. Translating it yields CASRLAGANVLTF.